This T cell receptor beta chain was captured by sequencing in a study of Graves' ophthalmopathy and Graves' hyperthyroidism. At the level of the study: The blood sample was drawn at first diagnosis and before any treatment.

RNA transcripts served as template for amplifying TCR beta CDR3 sequences. The first-round RT-PCR employed HTBI primers together with the Qiagen OneStep RT-PCR kit. A multiplex PCR was then performed as the second round. TCRdb passed the multiplex PCR reads through MiXCR, listing each CDR3 protein once. Here the sample spans 500,000 to 700,000 distinct CDR3 sequences, 22% being singletons. V gave up 5 bases and J gave up 5 bases, with 11 bases separating them. The CDR3 spans 13 residues. Germline loops: CDR1 SGHRS, CDR2 YFSETQ. Aged 18 to 65, hyperthyroidism patients had been newly diagnosed, with under 2 months' duration. The study excluded patients with other autoimmune diseases, uncontrolled infections, pregnancy or lactation. What supplied the PBMCs was roughly 11 ml of fresh peripheral blood.

The V call is TRBV5-1, the J call TRBJ1-5, with D unclear. Sequencing was performed on peripheral blood. The sequence was obtained from a woman aged 18-35 years with stable Graves' hyperthyroidism. Some clones in this sample may be carry-over from other donors' samples. The CDR3 sequence is CASRVGGDQPQHF. DNA of the CDR3: TGCGCCAGCAGGGTGGGAGGAGATCAGCCCCAGCATTTT.